The entry below gives a single TCR beta chain sequence along with its context. Investigators isolated RNA and reverse transcribed it into cDNA to act as the sequencing template. TCRdb's table, derived via immunoSEQ multiplex PCR, lists solely in-frame clones and lacks some. The sample records approximately 140,000 clones, roughly 86% being singletons. Treatment meaning: oral pan-JAK inhibitor, 5-10 mg twice daily. Germline V gene lookup returns CDR1 ENHRY and CDR2 SYGVKD. V was trimmed by 5 bases and J by 7 bases, leaving 18 bases between them. CDR3 length equals 15 residues. The sample is drawn from a study of CD8+ T cells in alopecia areata.

The material sequenced was CD8+ T cells sorted from blood, taken at week 4, from a patient treated with tofacitinib. The chain uses TRBV10-3 and TRBJ1-3, with D hard to call. This clonotype originated in a human donor with alopecia areata. The CDR3 DNA reads TGTGCCATCAGTCCGACTGAGCTCTTATGGAACACCATATATTTT. This sequence encodes CAISPTELLWNTIYF.